These 30 T cell receptor beta chains were sequenced from one sample in a study of shared clonotypes between healthy human individuals. Sequencing was performed with immunoSEQ multiplex PCR; in TCRdb, only in-frame clones are kept and a portion is missing. The sample has about 1.5 million clones, roughly 96% seen once. What was sequenced was naive CD4+ T cells sorted from blood. Subset in this sample: CD45RA+ positively selected. The receptor set was obtained from a man aged 30 to 45 in good health.

The chain is built from TRBV6-1 and TRBJ1-1; TRBD1 matches at 8 bases. CDR3 length: 9 amino acids. Per germline, CDR1 MNHNS and CDR2 SASEGT. Germline trimming cut 11 bases from V and 8 bases from J; bases unmatched to any gene: 1. DNA of the CDR3: TGTGCCGGACAGGGAGAAGCTTTCTTT. This codes for CAGQGEAFF.

The chain couples TRBV28 to TRBJ2-3; perhaps D is TRBD1 or TRBD2 (5 bases each). The CDR3 loop spans 14 amino acids. The germline V and J ends were trimmed by 5 bases and 6 bases, with 15 bases remaining between them. Germline loops: CDR1 MDHEN, CDR2 SYDVKM. CDR3: CASSRSGRADTQYF. The CDR3 nucleotides read TGTGCCAGCAGTAGGTCGGGACGGGCTGATACGCAGTATTTT.

This chain uses TRBV5-1 with TRBJ2-5; D may correspond to TRBD1 or TRBD2 (5 bases each). V lost 4 bases and J 1 base, leaving 17 bases between the germline ends. Per the germline V gene, CDR1 is SGHRS and CDR2 is YFSETQ. CDR3 size: 16 residues. As DNA, the CDR3 is TGCGCCAGCAGCCTAGCCGCGTTCGGGGCCCAAGAGACCCAGTACTTC. Its protein is CASSLAAFGAQETQYF.

The V gene is TRBV15, the J gene TRBJ2-4; no clear D gene. Germline V gives CDR1 LNHNV, CDR2 YYDKDF (reference sequence). Trimming took off 0 bases at V and 6 bases at J, with 6 bases between the two ends. The CDR3 runs 13 residues. The CDR3 region has the DNA TGTGCCACCAGCAGAGATGTGGTAAACATTCAGTACTTC. Its translation: CATSRDVVNIQYF.

This clone was detected only once. The chain uses TRBV2 and TRBJ2-1, with 8 bases aligning to TRBD1. This CDR3 is built from 17 residues. In germline, CDR1 is SNHLY, CDR2 FYNNEI. J gave up 1 base and V 6 bases, and 11 bases lay outside the gene matches. DNA for the CDR3: TGTGCCAGCAGCCATAGGACAGGGTGGGGATCCTACAATGAGCAGTTCTTC. Translation gives CASSHRTGWGSYNEQFF.

This rearrangement joins TRBV5-1 to TRBJ1-1, with 9 bases lining up with TRBD1. Losses at the gene ends were 0 bases for V and 5 bases for J; bases not matched to a gene: 5. Germline V gene sequence: CDR1 SGHRS, CDR2 YFSETQ. This CDR3 has 15 residues. The CDR3 region has the DNA TGCGCCAGCAGCTTGGGGGACAGGGAGGGGACTGAAGCTTTCTTT. Its translation: CASSLGDREGTEAFF. The complete variable domain, with remaining parts taken from reference TRBV5-1 and TRBJ1-1, reads KAGVTQTPRYLIKTRGQQVTLSCSPISGHRSVSWYQQTPGQGLQFLFEYFSETQRNKGNFPGRFSGRQFSNSRSEMNVSTLELGDSALYLCASSLGDREGTEAFFGQGTRLTVV.

The chain carries TRBV9 and TRBJ1-1; D call uncertain. Per the germline V gene, CDR1 is SGDLS and CDR2 is YYNGEE. The CDR3 sequence is 15 residues long. Trimming pared 0 bases from V and 6 bases from J, leaving 15 bases between. This chain's CDR3 is CASSVGGHGVSEAFF. CDR3 DNA: TGTGCCAGCAGCGTAGGAGGTCACGGAGTCTCTGAAGCTTTCTTT.

Details on this clone: Mismatch with germline at one junction end may stem from a read error. The chain is built from TRBV7-7 and TRBJ2-2; D is uncertain. The CDR3 is 14 amino acids. Germline CDR1 reads SSHAT; CDR2 reads FNYEAQ (reference sequence). CDR3 loop: CASSLADGTGELFF. CDR3 in DNA: TGTGCTAGCAGCTTAGCCGACGGCACCGGGGAGCTGTTTTTT.

With respect to this clone: The junction differs from germline at one of its ends, possibly a read error. The chain is built from TRBV15 and TRBJ1-2; 10 positions match TRBD1. This CDR3 comprises 15 residues. The germline CDR1 and CDR2 sequences are LNHNV and YYDKDF (reference sequence). Written as DNA, the CDR3 is TGTGCCACCAGCAGGGCCGCCGGGACAGGGGCCCCTGTGGGCTTC. Residues: CATSRAAGTGAPVGF.

The rearrangement links TRBV11-2 to TRBJ2-3, with 12 bases that match TRBD2. V dropped 4 bases and J dropped 5; count of bases not matched to a gene: 10. Germline CDR1 SGHAT, CDR2 FQNNGV. CDR3 length: 17 amino acids. The CDR3 is CASSSQRTSGTEDTQYF. Written as DNA, the CDR3 is TGTGCCAGCAGCTCCCAAAGGACTAGCGGGACTGAAGATACGCAGTATTTT.

The chain joins TRBV19 to TRBJ2-7; D may correspond to TRBD1 or TRBD2 (6 bases each). The germline V and J ends were trimmed by 10 bases and 6 bases, with 28 bases remaining between them. Per germline, CDR1 LNHDA and CDR2 SQIVND (reference sequence). CDR3 size: 16 residues. In DNA form, the CDR3 reads TGTGCCACAGTAAAGGGGACCGGGACACTCGGGGGCGAGCAGTACTTC. Translation gives CATVKGTGTLGGEQYF. The entire variable domain, with the rest obtained from reference TRBV19 and TRBJ2-7, is as follows: DGGITQSPKYLFRKEGQNVTLSCEQNLNHDAMYWYRQDPGQGLRLIYYSQIVNDFQKGDIAEGYSVSREKKESFPLTVTSAQKNPTAFYLCATVKGTGTLGGEQYFGPGTRLTVT.

This chain connects TRBV18 to TRBJ1-2, with TRBD1 as a possible D gene (5 bases). CDR3 length equals 18 residues. Per the germline V gene, CDR1 is KGHSH and CDR2 is LQKENI. V lost 1 base and J 5 bases, leaving 23 bases between the germline ends. CDR3 in amino acids: CASSPLLVRGLGLYGYTF. The CDR3 region has the DNA TGTGCCAGCTCACCACTTCTTGTGAGGGGCTTGGGTTTATATGGCTACACCTTC.

The chain couples TRBV19 to TRBJ2-1; TRBD2 aligns across 10 bases. Trimming at V came to 5 bases and at J to 6 bases, leaving 7 bases not matched to a gene. The CDR3 sequence is 15 residues long. The germline V gene encodes CDR1 LNHDA and CDR2 SQIVND (reference sequence). The chain's CDR3 is CASSGLAGVVNEQFF. The CDR3 DNA follows: TGTGCCAGTAGTGGGCTAGCGGGAGTTGTCAATGAGCAGTTCTTC.

The V and J genes are TRBV9 and TRBJ2-7; 8 bases align to TRBD2. V shed 0 bases and J 2 bases; nucleotides not matched to a gene: 7. The germline gives CDR1 SGDLS, CDR2 YYNGEE. This CDR3 region has 16 residues. CDR3 loop: CASSVDVAGRPYEQYF. CDR3 nucleotide sequence: TGTGCCAGCAGCGTAGATGTAGCGGGGCGACCCTACGAGCAGTACTTC.

The V call is TRBV5-1, the J call TRBJ2-1; 9 bases fit TRBD2. The V gene's germline CDR1 is SGHRS and CDR2 YFSETQ. J lost 8 bases, V lost 4 bases, and 13 bases had no gene match. The CDR3 is 16 residues long. DNA of the CDR3: TGCGCCAGCAGCCCAGGCGTCGCTAGCGGGACTTATGAGCAGTTCTTC. Its translation is CASSPGVASGTYEQFF.

V is TRBV5-5 and J is TRBJ2-5; D gene uncertain. V lost 4 bases, J lost 5 bases, and 15 bases lay in between. The CDR3 length is 14 residues. The germline CDR1 and CDR2 sequences are SGHKS and YYEKEE (reference sequence). This CDR3 is CASSPELSRETQYF. The CDR3 DNA sequence: TGTGCCAGCAGCCCAGAATTGAGTAGGGAGACCCAGTACTTC. Full variable domain (missing parts from reference TRBV5-5 and TRBJ2-5): DAGVTQSPTHLIKTRGQQVTLRCSPISGHKSVSWYQQVLGQGPQFIFQYYEKEERGRGNFPDRFSARQFPNYSSELNVNALLLGDSALYLCASSPELSRETQYFGPGTRLLVL.

The J gene is TRBJ2-1, the V gene TRBV5-1; 8 nucleotides match TRBD2. J was trimmed by 5 bases and V by 1 base; bases with no gene match: 5. This CDR3 spans 15 amino acids. Germline V CDR1 and CDR2: SGHRS, YFSETQ. CDR3 bases: TGCGCCAGCAGCTTGTTTCCAGCGGGGGACAATGAGCAGTTCTTC. This encodes CASSLFPAGDNEQFF.

V and J are TRBV15 and TRBJ2-5, with TRBD2 matching 7 bases. The trim removed 0 bases at V and 5 bases at J, leaving 15 bases unmatched. CDR1 LNHNV and CDR2 YYDKDF come from the germline V gene (reference sequence). This CDR3 is built from 18 residues. CDR3 sequence (DNA): TGTGCCACCAGCAGAGATCCGGCTAGCGGATACTTTAGGGAGACCCAGTACTTC. Residues: CATSRDPASGYFRETQYF. Combining the CDR3 with reference TRBV15 and TRBJ2-5 gives the whole variable domain DAMVIQNPRYQVTQFGKPVTLSCSQTLNHNVMYWYQQKSSQAPKLLFHYYDKDFNNEADTPDNFQSRRPNTSFCFLDIRSPGLGDTAMYLCATSRDPASGYFRETQYFGPGTRLLVL.

The chain joins TRBV28 to TRBJ1-2; 7 bases match TRBD1. The CDR3 spans 14 residues. Germline trimming cut 4 bases from V and 5 bases from J; bases unmatched to any gene: 7. Per germline, CDR1 MDHEN and CDR2 SYDVKM. The CDR3 DNA is TGTGCCAGCAGTTCACCGGGACAGCCGTATGGCTACACCTTC. It yields the protein CASSSPGQPYGYTF.

The sample holds one count of this clone. The rearrangement links TRBV7-9 to TRBJ2-7; no clear D gene. CDR3 size: 12 residues. The germline CDR1 and CDR2 sequences are SEHNR and FQNEAQ (reference sequence). Trimming removed 6 bases from V and 4 bases from J, with 10 bases in between. CDR3 in DNA: TGTGCCAGCAGTCCGCCCCAATACGAGCAGTACTTC. Translating it yields CASSPPQYEQYF.

A note on this clone: Other nucleotide sequences from this sample produce the same CDR3. The chain is built from TRBV5-6 and TRBJ1-5; D uncertain. The CDR3 totals 14 residues. Germline assignment: CDR1 SGHDT and CDR2 YYEEEE. Trimming removed 3 bases at V and 3 bases at J, with 10 bases between. In DNA form, the CDR3 reads TGTGCCAGCAGCTCCGGACTTTACAATCAGCCCCAGCATTTT. Amino acids: CASSSGLYNQPQHF.

The chain carries TRBV5-4 and TRBJ2-5; weak D call: TRBD1 (5 bases). With 0 bases removed from V and 5 bases from J, the gap between germline ends came to 8 bases. Germline V lookup: CDR1 SGHNT, CDR2 YYREEE (reference sequence). This CDR3 region has 13 residues. The CDR3 sequence is CASSLAGPETQYF. The CDR3 coding sequence is TGTGCCAGCAGCTTGGCAGGGCCGGAGACCCAGTACTTC.

The chain is built from TRBV7-3 and TRBJ2-7, with TRBD1 as a possible D gene (7 bases). Trimming left V 1 base short and J 3 bases short, with 13 bases between. The length of the CDR3 is 15 residues. CDR1 and CDR2 from the germline V gene are SGHTA and FQGTGA. The CDR3 protein is CASSLISGGIYEQYF. CDR3 coding DNA: TGTGCCAGCAGCTTAATTTCAGGGGGGATCTACGAGCAGTACTTC. The full variable domain, its missing parts supplied by reference TRBV7-3 and TRBJ2-7, is GAGVSQTPSNKVTEKGKYVELRCDPISGHTALYWYRQSLGQGPEFLIYFQGTGAADDSGLPNDRFFAVRPEGSVSTLKIQRTERGDSAVYLCASSLISGGIYEQYFGPGTRLTVT.

The chain is built from TRBV5-1 and TRBJ2-2; 8 nucleotides match TRBD1. Germline V lookup: CDR1 SGHRS, CDR2 YFSETQ. After removal of 6 bases from V and 3 bases from J, the junction contained 10 bases not matched to a gene. CDR3 length: 16 amino acids. This chain's CDR3 is CASTVRGRQDTGELFF. CDR3 sequence (DNA): TGCGCCAGCACCGTCAGGGGGCGCCAGGACACCGGGGAGCTGTTTTTT. Complete variable domain (other parts from reference TRBV5-1 and TRBJ2-2): KAGVTQTPRYLIKTRGQQVTLSCSPISGHRSVSWYQQTPGQGLQFLFEYFSETQRNKGNFPGRFSGRQFSNSRSEMNVSTLELGDSALYLCASTVRGRQDTGELFFGEGSRLTVL.

CDR3 bases: TGTGCCACCCGGTCGGGCTCCTACGAGCAGTACTTC. Translating it yields CATRSGSYEQYF. The V call is TRBV6-5, the J call TRBJ2-7; D remains unclear. Germline assignment: CDR1 MNHEY and CDR2 SVGAGI. V lost 10 bases, J lost 0 bases, and 10 bases lay in between. The CDR3 is 12 residues long.

The V and J genes are TRBV5-1 and TRBJ2-1; unclear D gene. The V end lost 2 bases, the J end lost 0 bases, and 9 bases lay between the germline ends. Per the germline V gene, CDR1 is SGHRS and CDR2 is YFSETQ. This CDR3 is 15 amino acids long. CDR3 amino acids: CASSLDKSSYNEQFF. CDR3 nucleotides: TGCGCCAGCAGCTTAGACAAGAGCTCCTACAATGAGCAGTTCTTC.

This sequence joins TRBV11-2 and TRBJ1-2; D remains ambiguous. This CDR3 spans 12 amino acids. Between the trimmed V and J ends, which lost 4 bases and 4 bases, there was a span of 7 bases. Per germline, CDR1 SGHAT and CDR2 FQNNGV. CDR3 sequence (DNA): TGTGCCAGCAGCTCGGAGGGCTATGGCTACACCTTC. Its protein product is CASSSEGYGYTF.

The chain is built from TRBV6-1 and TRBJ2-3; D is uncertain. This CDR3 is 11 amino acids long. Trimming took off 11 bases at V and 4 bases at J, with 10 bases between the two ends. Germline V gene sequence: CDR1 MNHNS, CDR2 SASEGT. In nucleotides, the CDR3 is TGTGCCTCCTGGTTGGCAGATACGCAGTATTTT. This encodes CASWLADTQYF.

This chain links TRBV10-3 with TRBJ2-3; tentative D call: TRBD1 (6 bases). Trimming removed 5 bases from V and 2 bases from J, with 11 bases in between. CDR3 length equals 14 residues. Germline V gives CDR1 ENHRY, CDR2 SYGVKD. The CDR3 DNA is TGTGCCATCAGTACAGGGTCGTCCACAGATACGCAGTATTTT. It encodes CAISTGSSTDTQYF.

Only a few counts were recorded for this clone. This sequence joins TRBV7-9 and TRBJ2-7; 10 bases are shared with TRBD1. CDR3 length: 15 residues. V gave up 5 bases and J gave up 0 bases; unmatched junction bases: 4. Germline V gene sequence: CDR1 SEHNR, CDR2 FQNEAQ (reference sequence). CDR3 DNA: TGTGCCAGCAGCGACGGGACAGGGGTCTCCTACGAGCAGTACTTC. Encoded protein: CASSDGTGVSYEQYF.